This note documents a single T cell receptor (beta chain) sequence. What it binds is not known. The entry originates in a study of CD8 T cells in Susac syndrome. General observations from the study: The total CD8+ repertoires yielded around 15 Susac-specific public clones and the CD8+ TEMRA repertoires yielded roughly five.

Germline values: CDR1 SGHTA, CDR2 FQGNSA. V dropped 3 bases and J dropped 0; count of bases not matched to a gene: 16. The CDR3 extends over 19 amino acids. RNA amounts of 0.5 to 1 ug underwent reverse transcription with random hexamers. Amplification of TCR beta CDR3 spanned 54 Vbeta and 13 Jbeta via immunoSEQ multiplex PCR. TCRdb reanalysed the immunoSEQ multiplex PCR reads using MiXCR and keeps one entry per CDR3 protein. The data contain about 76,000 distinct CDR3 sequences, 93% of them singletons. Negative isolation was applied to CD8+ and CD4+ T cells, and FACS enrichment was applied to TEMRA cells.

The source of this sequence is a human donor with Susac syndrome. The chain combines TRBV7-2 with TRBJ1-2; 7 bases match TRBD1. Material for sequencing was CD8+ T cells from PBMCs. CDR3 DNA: TGTGCCAGCAGCTTGGGGGACAGCCCCCTTCAGAAGGCTAACTATGGCTACACCTTC. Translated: CASSLGDSPLQKANYGYTF.